The next 17 T cell receptor beta chains were all read from a single sample in a study of shared clonotypes between healthy human individuals. TCRdb keeps only in-frame clones here, not all; method: immunoSEQ multiplex PCR. This sample has approximately 1,500,000 clones, with 98% found just once. Sequencing was carried out using naive CD4+ T cells sorted from blood. Subset: CD45RA+ positively selected. The receptors here all came from a young man in good health.

The rearrangement uses TRBV25-1 and TRBJ2-7; tentatively, D is TRBD2 (5 bases). Trimming took off 9 bases at V and 3 bases at J, with 24 bases between the two ends. The germline V gene encodes CDR1 MGHDK and CDR2 SYGVNS. The CDR3 spans 16 residues. The CDR3 region is CARAGERQKWGYEQYF. As DNA, the CDR3 is TGTGCCAGGGCCGGGGAAAGACAAAAATGGGGCTACGAGCAGTACTTC.

J is TRBJ2-5 and V is TRBV9, with TRBD2 matching over 11 bases. This CDR3 has 14 residues. V lost 3 bases, J lost 4 bases, and 2 bases stayed unmatched. Germline V gene data show CDR1 as SGDLS and CDR2 as YYNGEE. The CDR3 region has the DNA TGTGCCAGCAGCGGAGGACTAGCGGGAGAGACCCAGTACTTC. Protein sequence: CASSGGLAGETQYF.

A remark on this clone: Other DNA sequences from this sample encode an identical CDR3 as well. The chain uses TRBV5-1 and TRBJ2-2, with D maybe TRBD1 (6 bases). V shed 2 bases and J shed 0 bases, with 8 bases lying between them. Looked up from germline, CDR1 is SGHRS and CDR2 is YFSETQ. The CDR3 covers 15 residues. The CDR3 protein is CASSLDRTNTGELFF. The CDR3 coding sequence is TGCGCCAGCAGCTTAGACAGGACGAACACCGGGGAGCTGTTTTTT. Combining the CDR3 with reference TRBV5-1 and TRBJ2-2 gives the whole variable domain KAGVTQTPRYLIKTRGQQVTLSCSPISGHRSVSWYQQTPGQGLQFLFEYFSETQRNKGNFPGRFSGRQFSNSRSEMNVSTLELGDSALYLCASSLDRTNTGELFFGEGSRLTVL.

The V gene is TRBV9, the J gene TRBJ2-1, with TRBD1 matching 9 bases. J gave up 9 bases and V 0 bases, and 10 bases lay outside the gene matches. Germline V lookup: CDR1 SGDLS, CDR2 YYNGEE. CDR3 length equals 16 residues. The CDR3 sequence is CASSVVAGQGSTEQFF. For the CDR3, the DNA is TGTGCCAGCAGCGTAGTTGCGGGACAGGGTTCTACTGAGCAGTTCTTC.

The chain carries TRBV6-1 and TRBJ2-7; TRBD1 agrees at 9 bases. Losses at the gene ends were 4 bases for V and 2 bases for J; bases not matched to a gene: 3. CDR1 is MNHNS and CDR2 is SASEGT in the germline V gene. The CDR3 runs 14 residues. Written as DNA, the CDR3 is TGTGCCAGCAGTGCCCGGACAGGGGCCTACGAGCAGTACTTC. Encoded protein: CASSARTGAYEQYF.

This chain joins TRBV28 and TRBJ2-3; TRBD2 might be the D (5 bases). V gave up 4 bases and J gave up 9 bases, with 11 bases separating them. The CDR3 has 12 residues. CDR1 is MDHEN and CDR2 is SYDVKM in the germline V gene. In DNA form, the CDR3 reads TGTGCCAGCAGTTATCTTAGCGACACGCAGTATTTT. Amino acid sequence: CASSYLSDTQYF.

To note about this clone: The same CDR3 also results from other DNA sequences found in this sample. The CDR3 nucleotides read TGCGCCAGCAGCTCAGGGGGCAGCTACGAGCAGTACTTC. It encodes CASSSGGSYEQYF. J is TRBJ2-7 and V is TRBV5-1; 8 nucleotides agree with TRBD1. In germline, CDR1 is SGHRS, CDR2 YFSETQ. The V and J ends lost 3 bases and 3 bases, in that order; junction bases with no gene match: 2. CDR3 length equals 13 residues. Drawing the rest from reference TRBV5-1 and TRBJ2-7, the complete variable domain is KAGVTQTPRYLIKTRGQQVTLSCSPISGHRSVSWYQQTPGQGLQFLFEYFSETQRNKGNFPGRFSGRQFSNSRSEMNVSTLELGDSALYLCASSSGGSYEQYFGPGTRLTVT.

The chain carries TRBV18 and TRBJ2-1, with a weak D call TRBD2 (5 bases). Deletions cut 2 bases from V and 0 bases from J, with 8 bases between. The CDR3 has 15 residues. Germline CDR1 KGHSH, CDR2 LQKENI. Here the CDR3 DNA reads TGTGCCAGCTCACCAGAAGGGAGCTCCTACAATGAGCAGTTCTTC. Translation: CASSPEGSSYNEQFF.

The genes are TRBV14 and TRBJ2-7, with D perhaps assigned TRBD1 or TRBD2 (5 bases each). CDR1 and CDR2 from the germline V gene are SGHDN and FVKESK. Between the trimmed V and J ends, which lost 4 bases and 5 bases, there was a span of 18 bases. The CDR3 has 15 residues. CDR3 DNA: TGTGCCAGCAGCCTAGGGGTCCTAGCCTTCCACGAGCAGTACTTC. Its translation: CASSLGVLAFHEQYF.

This sequence joins TRBV27 and TRBJ1-5; D is unclear. V lost 2 bases and J lost 0, with 8 bases in between. Germline lookup yields CDR1 MNHEY and CDR2 SMNVEV (reference sequence). This CDR3 comprises 15 residues. CDR3 in amino acids: CASSLRSDSNQPQHF. For the CDR3, the DNA is TGTGCCAGCAGTTTAAGGTCCGATAGCAATCAGCCCCAGCATTTT.

This chain connects TRBV19 to TRBJ1-2, with D unclear. The V gene lost 6 bases and the J gene lost 4 bases, with 6 bases spanning the gap. This CDR3 spans 11 amino acids. The germline V gene has CDR1 LNHDA and CDR2 SQIVND (reference sequence). CDR3 amino acids: CASRQTYGYTF. DNA for the CDR3: TGTGCCAGTAGACAGACCTATGGCTACACCTTC.

The V gene is TRBV7-9, the J gene TRBJ2-7; TRBD2 matches 7 bases. The V segment lost 8 bases and the J segment 5 bases; nucleotides outside the gene matches: 6. CDR3 length: 12 residues. Germline V gives CDR1 SEHNR, CDR2 FQNEAQ (reference sequence). The DNA for the CDR3 is TGTGCCAGCTTAAGGGCGGGAGACGAGCAGTACTTC. Protein product: CASLRAGDEQYF.

This chain connects TRBV19 to TRBJ2-5; TRBD1 matches at 8 bases. CDR1 and CDR2 (germline): LNHDA, SQIVND (reference sequence). The trim removed 1 base at V and 0 bases at J, leaving 4 bases unmatched. This CDR3 comprises 16 residues. CDR3 coding DNA: TGTGCCAGTAGTATAGGGACAGGGTCCTACCAAGAGACCCAGTACTTC. This encodes CASSIGTGSYQETQYF.

The gene calls are TRBV11-2 and TRBJ2-7; TRBD2 matches 7 bases. The CDR3 consists of 16 residues. V lost 5 bases, J lost 0 bases, and 10 bases stayed unmatched. The germline gives CDR1 SGHAT, CDR2 FQNNGV. CDR3 sequence: CASSLHSSGSSYEQYF. The CDR3 nucleotides read TGTGCCAGCAGCCTTCACTCTAGCGGTAGCTCCTACGAGCAGTACTTC.

The chain couples TRBV6-4 to TRBJ1-5, with a possible D match to TRBD1 (5 bases). This CDR3 is built from 14 residues. Per germline, CDR1 MRHNA and CDR2 SNTAGT. Trimming shortened V by 0 bases and J by 7 bases, and 10 bases separated the two germline ends. For the CDR3, the DNA is TGTGCCAGCAGTGACTCTCCGGGGGTGCAGCCCCAGCATTTT. Translating gives CASSDSPGVQPQHF.

The V and J genes are TRBV28 and TRBJ2-7; the D call may be TRBD1 or TRBD2 (5 bases each). Per germline, CDR1 MDHEN and CDR2 SYDVKM. Trimming took 9 bases from V and 2 from J, leaving 20 bases between them. The CDR3 spans 15 residues. CDR3 in DNA: TGTGCCAGTAAGGGCCTGGGGGTTCAGGCCTACGAGCAGTACTTC. Translated, it gives CASKGLGVQAYEQYF.

This sequence joins TRBV29-1 and TRBJ2-7, with D perhaps TRBD1 or TRBD2 (7 bases each). The CDR3 runs to 15 residues. The V gene lost 3 bases and the J gene lost 2 bases, with 17 bases spanning the gap. Germline V gene sequence: CDR1 SQVTM, CDR2 ANQGSEA. The CDR3 DNA is TGCAGCGTTGAGGGGGGGGACAGAACCCCCTACGAGCAGTACTTC. Encoded protein: CSVEGGDRTPYEQYF.